These T cell receptor beta chains were read from a single sample in a study of shared clonotypes between healthy human individuals. Data came from immunoSEQ multiplex PCR; TCRdb stores just in-frame clones and leaves some out. The table records around 620,000 clones, 85% to 95% of them present only once. The sample was naive CD8+ T cells sorted from blood. These receptors came from a young woman in good health. The CDR3 runs from the conserved cysteine through the conserved F or W. D genes are given only for firm matches. Clone size is stated in some rows and not others, as once, few, many or a class when expanded.

j_gene | v_gene | abundance | d_gene | CDR3nt | CDR3aa
TRBJ2-7 | TRBV19 | . | . | TGTGCCAGTAGTAATCACCCATCGTACGAGCAGTACTTC | CASSNHPSYEQYF
TRBJ1-1 | TRBV5-1 | . | . | TGCGCCAGCAGCTTCAAACAGGGAGGTACTGAAGCTTTCTTT | CASSFKQGGTEAFF
TRBJ1-5 | TRBV6-1 | . | TRBD1 | TGTGCCAGCAGTGAAACAAGGACAGGGGCCTTTCAGCCCCAGCATTTT | CASSETRTGAFQPQHF
TRBJ1-1 | TRBV5-1 | . | . | TGCGCCAGCAGCTTGATCTCGACGAACACTGAAGCTTTCTTT | CASSLISTNTEAFF
TRBJ1-1 | TRBV7-9 | . | . | TGTGCCAGCAGCGCAAGCGGGATGACCACTGAAGCTTTCTTT | CASSASGMTTEAFF
TRBJ1-1 | TRBV6-1 | . | . | TGTGCCAGCAGTAGTAAAGGGGGGACTGAAGCTTTCTTT | CASSSKGGTEAFF
TRBJ1-2 | TRBV27 | . | TRBD1 | TGTGCCAGCAGTTCGACAGGGGCATTCTATGGCTACACCTTC | CASSSTGAFYGYTF
TRBJ1-4 | TRBV28 | . | . | TGTGCCAGCAGTCTGATGGGGAACGGGGTTAATGAAAAACTGTTTTTT | CASSLMGNGVNEKLFF
TRBJ2-7 | TRBV6-5 | . | . | TGTGCCAGCAGTTATTCGAGGGTGTACGAGCAGTACTTC | CASSYSRVYEQYF
TRBJ1-1 | TRBV19 | once | . | TGTGCCAGTAGCATCAGGGGATACACTGAAGCTTTCTTT | CASSIRGYTEAFF
TRBJ2-1 | TRBV6-5 | . | . | TGTGCCAGCAGTTTACGATCGGGCCAGAACAATGAGCAGTTCTTC | CASSLRSGQNNEQFF
TRBJ2-1 | TRBV18 | . | TRBD2 | TGTGCCAGCTCACCACGGACTAGCGGGATTTACAATGAGCAGTTCTTC | CASSPRTSGIYNEQFF
TRBJ1-1 | TRBV28 | . | . | TGTGCCAGCAGTTTGGGGCTCACTGAAGCTTTCTTT | CASSLGLTEAFF
TRBJ2-7 | TRBV27 | . | TRBD2 | TGTGCCAGCAGTCCTGGGACTAGCGGGGCCGGGGAGCAGTACTTC | CASSPGTSGAGEQYF